A selection of T cell receptor beta chains follows, all from one sample in a study of a mutant IDH1 vaccine in newly diagnosed glioma. TCRdb's copy holds only in-frame clones and misses some; the assay was immunoSEQ multiplex PCR. The table records tens of thousands of clones, more than 75% of them present only once. Antigen specificity for these receptors is unknown. Source: PBMCs, taken from a glioma patient whose treatment included an IDH1 peptide vaccine. Receptors were obtained from a man aged 40-55 years with glioma. The CDR3 runs from the conserved cysteine through the conserved F or W. D genes are given only for firm matches. Rows may omit the clone size; those that give it use once, few, many or a size class.

V gene	J gene	D gene	clone size	CDR3 protein	CDR3 DNA
TRBV5-4	TRBJ2-2	TRBD2	NA	CASSPTGFLAGGLSGELFF	TGTGCCAGCAGCCCAACGGGTTTTCTAGCGGGAGGTCTCTCCGGGGAGCTGTTTTTT
TRBV5-4	TRBJ2-2	NA	NA	CASSFGSGELFF	TGTGCCAGCAGCTTCGGTTCCGGGGAGCTGTTTTTT
TRBV4-1	TRBJ2-7	TRBD1	NA	CASSPQTGDYEQYF	TGCGCCAGCAGCCCGCAAACAGGGGACTACGAGCAGTACTTC
TRBV27	TRBJ2-7	NA	NA	CASSLTGAGVPHEQYF	TGTGCCAGCAGTCTAACGGGGGCGGGAGTTCCCCACGAGCAGTACTTC
TRBV5-6	TRBJ1-3	NA	few	CASSLPGGNGNTIYF	TGTGCCAGCAGCTTGCCCGGGGGGAATGGAAACACCATATATTTT
TRBV5-1	TRBJ2-3	TRBD2	NA	CASSLVAGGPITDTQYF	TGCGCCAGCAGCTTGGTAGCGGGAGGGCCGATCACAGATACGCAGTATTTT
TRBV19	TRBJ2-7	NA	NA	CASSGTPGYEQYF	TGTGCCAGTAGTGGGACCCCAGGGTACGAGCAGTACTTC
TRBV19	TRBJ1-2	NA	NA	CASSILTGNYGYTF	TGTGCCAGTAGTATATTGACAGGAAACTATGGCTACACCTTC
TRBV4-1	TRBJ2-7	NA	NA	CASSQEFPSFYEQYF	TGCGCCAGCAGCCAAGAGTTCCCCTCATTCTACGAGCAGTACTTC
TRBV5-4	TRBJ2-1	NA	NA	CASSPTSESGEQFF	TGTGCCAGCAGCCCGACTAGTGAGAGTGGTGAGCAGTTCTTC
TRBV7-9	TRBJ2-7	TRBD1	NA	CASSLEDRSKPYEQYF	TGTGCCAGCAGCTTAGAGGACAGGTCTAAGCCCTACGAGCAGTACTTC
TRBV10-3	TRBJ1-4	NA	once	CAISESPPTNEKLFF	TGTGCCATCAGTGAGTCCCCTCCAACTAATGAAAAACTGTTTTTT
TRBV28	TRBJ2-1	NA	NA	CASSLSYNEQFF	TGTGCCAGCAGTTTATCCTACAATGAGCAGTTCTTC
TRBV10-3	TRBJ2-7	NA	NA	CAISDDQIVPPGYEQYF	TGTGCCATCAGTGATGACCAGATTGTGCCTCCCGGCTACGAGCAGTACTTC
TRBV7-3	TRBJ2-5	NA	NA	CASSQGTTGAQYF	TGTGCCAGCAGCCAAGGGACCACCGGGGCCCAGTACTTC
TRBV21-1	TRBJ2-2	NA	medium-sized	CASSKARIHSNTGELFF	TGTGCCAGCAGCAAAGCCCGGATTCACAGCAACACCGGGGAGCTGTTTTTT
TRBV29-1	TRBJ2-7	TRBD2	once	CSVGLAGDWSREQYF	TGCAGCGTTGGGCTTGCGGGAGATTGGTCGCGCGAGCAGTACTTC
TRBV7-6	TRBJ2-3	TRBD2	once	CASSLSATSPHGPTDTQYF	TGTGCCAGCAGCTTAAGCGCGACTAGCCCCCACGGACCCACAGATACGCAGTATTTT
TRBV10-3	TRBJ1-3	TRBD1	NA	CAIRDRSGNTIYF	TGTGCCATCAGGGACAGGAGTGGAAACACCATATATTTT
TRBV14	TRBJ1-2	NA	NA	CASSSQRGNYGYTF	TGTGCCAGCAGCTCACAACGGGGGAACTATGGCTACACCTTC
TRBV28	TRBJ1-4	NA	NA	CASSVGVVREKLFF	TGTGCCAGCAGTGTCGGGGTCGTGAGGGAAAAACTGTTTTTT
TRBV4-1	TRBJ2-7	TRBD2	once	CASSQGKGRGNYEQYF	TGCGCCAGCAGCCAAGGTAAAGGGAGGGGTAACTACGAGCAGTACTTC
TRBV7-3	TRBJ2-3	TRBD2	NA	CASSPMSSGTSVDTQYF	TGTGCCAGCAGCCCAATGAGTTCCGGGACTAGCGTGGATACGCAGTATTTT
TRBV27	TRBJ2-5	NA	NA	CASSLLTGAHSGVETQYF	TGTGCCAGCAGTTTATTGACGGGGGCGCATAGTGGGGTAGAGACCCAGTACTTC